This TCR beta chain was captured by sequencing in a study of T cells in Graves' hyperthyroidism and ophthalmopathy. Study background: Peripheral blood samples were taken at initial diagnosis, prior to any treatment.

Study outcomes and limitations: Ophthalmopathy cases were set apart from stable hyperthyroidism by a 13 V-J model. Peripheral blood also featured most of the thyroid clonotypes expanded above 0.001.

Germline V CDR1 and CDR2: MDHEN, SYDVKM. The V and J ends lost 7 bases and 1 base respectively, with 14 bases between them. The CDR3 loop spans 15 amino acids. It was RNA transcripts that yielded the amplified TCR beta CDR3 regions. Researchers ran a first-round RT-PCR on the TCR CDR3 using the HTBI primer set. TCRdb reanalysed the multiplex PCR reads using MiXCR and keeps one entry per CDR3 protein. The sample has under 350,000 distinct CDR3 sequences, approximately 15% seen once. As concerns this clonotype: The antigen remains undetermined.

The TCR was taken from a woman aged 60-75 years with Graves' ophthalmopathy. The V gene is TRBV28, the J gene TRBJ1-5, with D unclear. Sequencing input: blood. The CDR3 DNA follows: TGTGCCAGCATATTCGACATCGACAGCAATCAGCCCCAGCATTTT. Translation gives CASIFDIDSNQPQHF. The whole variable domain, remainder taken from reference TRBV28 and TRBJ1-5, is DVKVTQSSRYLVKRTGEKVFLECVQDMDHENMFWYRQDPGLGLRLIYFSYDVKMKEKGDIPEGYSVSREKKERFSLILESASTNQTSMYLCASIFDIDSNQPQHFGDGTRLSIL.